This TCR beta chain was sequenced for a study of CD8 T cells in ankylosing spondylitis. At least ten counts were recorded for this clonotype. Its antigen is undetermined. It was by quantitative 5'-RACE with molecular barcodes that TCR beta libraries were made. Each CDR3 protein gets one entry after TCRdb re-called the 5' RACE reads with MiXCR. Of roughly 250,000 distinct CDR3 sequences listed, roughly 8.6% are singletons. General study results and limits: Clones linked to disease were reported to show significant enrichment in matched ankylosing spondylitis synovial fluid. Characteristic of ankylosing spondylitis blood, it appeared, was a TCR beta motif comprising about 8 highly homologous variants.

The CDR3 is made up of 13 amino acids. The V end was cut by 4 bases, the J end by 5 bases, with 11 bases between. The sequenced material came from blood, either unsorted or a sorted T cell fraction (not recorded which). The TCR comes from a male donor with ankylosing spondylitis or in good health (not recorded which). The gene calls are TRBV12-3 or TRBV12-4 and TRBJ1-1; possibly TRBD1 for D (6 bases). The CDR3 loop is CASSYQGRTEAFF. The CDR3 DNA sequence: TGTGCCAGCAGTTATCAGGGGCGGACTGAAGCTTTCTTT.